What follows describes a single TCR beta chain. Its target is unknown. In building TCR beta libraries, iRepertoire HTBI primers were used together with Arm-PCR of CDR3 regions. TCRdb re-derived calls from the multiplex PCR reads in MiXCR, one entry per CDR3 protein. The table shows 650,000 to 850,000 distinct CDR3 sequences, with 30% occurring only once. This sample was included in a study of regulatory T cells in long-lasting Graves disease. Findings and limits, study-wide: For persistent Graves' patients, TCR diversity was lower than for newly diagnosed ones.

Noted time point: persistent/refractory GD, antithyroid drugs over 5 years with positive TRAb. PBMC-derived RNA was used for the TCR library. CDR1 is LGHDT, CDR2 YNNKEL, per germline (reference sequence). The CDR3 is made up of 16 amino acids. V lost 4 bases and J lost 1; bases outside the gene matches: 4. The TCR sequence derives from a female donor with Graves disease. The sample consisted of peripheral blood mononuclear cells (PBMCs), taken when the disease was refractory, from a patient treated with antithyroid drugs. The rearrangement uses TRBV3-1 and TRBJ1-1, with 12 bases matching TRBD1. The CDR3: CASSPGTGGANTEAFF. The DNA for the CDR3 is TGTGCCAGCAGCCCAGGGACAGGGGGCGCGAACACTGAAGCTTTCTTT.